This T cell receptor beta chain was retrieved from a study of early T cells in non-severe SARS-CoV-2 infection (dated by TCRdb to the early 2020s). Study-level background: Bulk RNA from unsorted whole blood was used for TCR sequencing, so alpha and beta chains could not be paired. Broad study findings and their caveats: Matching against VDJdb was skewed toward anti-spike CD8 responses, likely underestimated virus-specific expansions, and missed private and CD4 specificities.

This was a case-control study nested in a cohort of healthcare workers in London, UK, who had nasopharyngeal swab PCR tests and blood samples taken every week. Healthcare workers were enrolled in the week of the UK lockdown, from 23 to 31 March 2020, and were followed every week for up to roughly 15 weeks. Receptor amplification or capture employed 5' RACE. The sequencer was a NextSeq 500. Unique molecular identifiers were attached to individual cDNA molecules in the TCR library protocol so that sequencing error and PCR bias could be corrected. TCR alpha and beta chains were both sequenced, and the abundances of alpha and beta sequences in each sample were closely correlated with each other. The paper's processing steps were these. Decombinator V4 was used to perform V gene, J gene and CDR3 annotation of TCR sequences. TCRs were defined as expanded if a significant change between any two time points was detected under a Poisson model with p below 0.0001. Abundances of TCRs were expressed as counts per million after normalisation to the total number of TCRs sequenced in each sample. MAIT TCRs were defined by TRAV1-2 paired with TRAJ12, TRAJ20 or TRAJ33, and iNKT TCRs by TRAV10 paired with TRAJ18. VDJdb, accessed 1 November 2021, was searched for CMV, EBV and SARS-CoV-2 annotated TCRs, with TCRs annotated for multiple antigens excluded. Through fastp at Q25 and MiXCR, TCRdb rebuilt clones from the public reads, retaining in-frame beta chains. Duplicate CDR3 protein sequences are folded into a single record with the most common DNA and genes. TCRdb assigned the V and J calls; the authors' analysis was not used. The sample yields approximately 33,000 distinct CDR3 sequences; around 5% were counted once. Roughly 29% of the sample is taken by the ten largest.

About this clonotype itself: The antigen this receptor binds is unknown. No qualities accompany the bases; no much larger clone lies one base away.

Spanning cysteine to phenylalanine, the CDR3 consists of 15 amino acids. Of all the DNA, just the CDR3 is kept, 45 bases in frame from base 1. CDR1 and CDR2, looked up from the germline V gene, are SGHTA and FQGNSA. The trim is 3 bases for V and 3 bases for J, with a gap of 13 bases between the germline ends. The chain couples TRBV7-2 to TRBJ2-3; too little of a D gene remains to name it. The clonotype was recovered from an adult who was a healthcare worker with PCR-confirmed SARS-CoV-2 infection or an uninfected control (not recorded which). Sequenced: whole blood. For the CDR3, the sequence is CASSLGNGLTDTQYF. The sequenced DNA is TGTGCCAGCAGCTTGGGGAACGGGTTAACAGATACGCAGTATTTT.